A selection of T cell receptor beta chains follows, all from one sample in a study of shared clonotypes between healthy human individuals. Assay: immunoSEQ multiplex PCR; the TCRdb copy retains only in-frame clones and omits some. The sample includes over a million clones, 96% of them seen just once. The specimen was naive CD4+ T cells sorted from blood. The receptors derive from a man younger than 40 in good health. Each CDR3 is given with its conserved first and last residue. A D gene is named only where the DNA matches it firmly. The listing skips clone size in some rows; elsewhere it reads once, few, many or a size class.

clone size	J gene	V gene	D gene	CDR3 protein	CDR3 DNA
-	TRBJ2-2	TRBV5-1	TRBD2	CASSPGLAWTGELFF	TGCGCCAGCAGCCCGGGACTAGCCTGGACCGGGGAGCTGTTTTTT
-	TRBJ2-5	TRBV14	TRBD1	CASSPLPGQGSTQYF	TGTGCCAGCAGCCCACTTCCGGGACAGGGGTCGACCCAGTACTTC
-	TRBJ2-3	TRBV10-3	TRBD2	CAIRPSGGTTDTQYF	TGTGCCATCAGACCCTCGGGAGGGACCACAGATACGCAGTATTTT
-	TRBJ1-1	TRBV15	-	CATSKGHPEAFF	TGTGCCACCAGCAAAGGACATCCTGAAGCTTTCTTT
once	TRBJ2-7	TRBV18	-	CASWGDSPYEQYF	TGTGCCAGCTGGGGGGACAGTCCCTACGAGCAGTACTTC
-	TRBJ2-1	TRBV5-1	TRBD2	CASSFVLADNEQFF	TGCGCCAGCAGCTTCGTACTAGCGGACAATGAGCAGTTCTTC
-	TRBJ1-2	TRBV6-5	-	CASRSRGGYYGYTF	TGTGCCAGCAGGAGCCGTGGGGGCTACTATGGCTACACCTTC
-	TRBJ2-3	TRBV10-3	TRBD2	CAIKTSGSTDTQYF	TGTGCCATCAAAACTAGCGGGAGTACAGATACGCAGTATTTT
-	TRBJ2-2	TRBV6-5	-	CASKWRANTGELFF	TGTGCCAGCAAGTGGCGAGCGAACACCGGGGAGCTGTTTTTT
-	TRBJ1-5	TRBV7-2	-	CASSSAQGSLQPQHF	TGTGCCAGCAGCTCAGCTCAGGGGTCCCTACAGCCCCAGCATTTT
-	TRBJ1-2	TRBV5-6	-	CASSSSPWRTNYGYTF	TGTGCCAGCAGCTCGAGCCCATGGAGGACCAACTATGGCTACACCTTC
-	TRBJ1-5	TRBV9	-	CASSVEGNSNQPQHF	TGTGCCAGCAGCGTAGAGGGGAATAGCAATCAGCCCCAGCATTTT
once	TRBJ1-3	TRBV5-1	TRBD1	CASSSIQGASGNTIYF	TGCGCCAGCAGCTCGATCCAGGGGGCATCTGGAAACACCATATATTTT
-	TRBJ2-7	TRBV5-6	-	CASSLRPHSYEQYF	TGTGCCAGCAGCTTGAGGCCGCACTCCTACGAGCAGTACTTC
-	TRBJ2-4	TRBV7-2	-	CASSLVTVSNIQYF	TGTGCCAGCAGCTTAGTGACAGTTTCGAACATTCAGTACTTC
-	TRBJ1-1	TRBV5-1	-	CASSLPGPKNTEAFF	TGCGCCAGCAGCTTGCCAGGGCCAAAAAACACTGAAGCTTTCTTT
-	TRBJ1-1	TRBV30	-	CAWSVLAVGEAFF	TGTGCCTGGAGTGTACTAGCTGTGGGGGAAGCTTTCTTT
-	TRBJ2-7	TRBV27	TRBD2	CASSPGLAVTYEQYF	TGTGCCAGCAGCCCGGGACTAGCGGTTACCTACGAGCAGTACTTC
once	TRBJ2-7	TRBV15	-	CATSRIQGTYEQYF	TGTGCCACCAGCAGAATACAGGGAACCTACGAGCAGTACTTC
-	TRBJ1-5	TRBV4-3	-	CASSQVWGESNQPQHF	TGCGCCAGCAGCCAAGTTTGGGGGGAAAGCAATCAGCCCCAGCATTTT
-	TRBJ2-5	TRBV5-1	TRBD1	CASSRGDSRQETQYF	TGCGCCAGCAGCCGAGGGGACAGCCGTCAAGAGACCCAGTACTTC
-	TRBJ1-1	TRBV14	-	CASSQGRFTEAFF	TGTGCCAGCAGCCAAGGGAGGTTCACTGAAGCTTTCTTT
once	TRBJ1-1	TRBV5-1	-	CASSPGIWLNTEAFF	TGCGCCAGCAGCCCGGGGATTTGGTTGAACACTGAAGCTTTCTTT
once	TRBJ2-1	TRBV5-1	-	CASNKEPSYNEQFF	TGCGCCAGCAATAAGGAACCGTCGTACAATGAGCAGTTCTTC
-	TRBJ2-4	TRBV7-2	-	CASSIAAGAKNIQYF	TGTGCCAGCAGCATCGCGGCCGGCGCCAAAAACATTCAGTACTTC
-	TRBJ1-1	TRBV28	-	CASIWQGGKNTEAFF	TGTGCCAGCATATGGCAGGGTGGGAAGAACACTGAAGCTTTCTTT
-	TRBJ2-1	TRBV11-2	TRBD2	CASSKGLAGGPNTEQFF	TGTGCCAGCAGCAAGGGACTAGCGGGAGGCCCCAATACGGAGCAGTTCTTC
-	TRBJ2-1	TRBV4-3	-	CASSQDLGGASYNEQFF	TGCGCCAGCAGCCAAGATCTAGGCGGGGCCTCCTACAATGAGCAGTTCTTC
-	TRBJ2-3	TRBV6-1	-	CASSDADVTDTQYF	TGTGCCAGCAGTGATGCGGACGTCACAGATACGCAGTATTTT